The present TCR beta chain was sequenced within a study of blood T cell repertoires in COVID-19. Assay: immunoSEQ multiplex PCR; the TCRdb copy retains only in-frame clones and omits some. The table shows 150,000 or so clones, with approximately 87% occurring only once. V lost 5 bases and J lost 5, with 13 bases in between. There are 14 residues in the CDR3. Looked up from germline, CDR1 is SGHVS and CDR2 is FQNEAQ. This clone was detected only a few times. Sequencing was performed on peripheral blood. The TCR was taken from a human donor in a cohort sampled during active COVID-19. The V call is TRBV7-8, the J call TRBJ1-5; tentative D call: TRBD1 (5 bases). CDR3 sequence (DNA): TGTGCCAGCAGCCGAGGGCAGGGCGATCAGCCCCAGCATTTT. It yields the protein CASSRGQGDQPQHF.